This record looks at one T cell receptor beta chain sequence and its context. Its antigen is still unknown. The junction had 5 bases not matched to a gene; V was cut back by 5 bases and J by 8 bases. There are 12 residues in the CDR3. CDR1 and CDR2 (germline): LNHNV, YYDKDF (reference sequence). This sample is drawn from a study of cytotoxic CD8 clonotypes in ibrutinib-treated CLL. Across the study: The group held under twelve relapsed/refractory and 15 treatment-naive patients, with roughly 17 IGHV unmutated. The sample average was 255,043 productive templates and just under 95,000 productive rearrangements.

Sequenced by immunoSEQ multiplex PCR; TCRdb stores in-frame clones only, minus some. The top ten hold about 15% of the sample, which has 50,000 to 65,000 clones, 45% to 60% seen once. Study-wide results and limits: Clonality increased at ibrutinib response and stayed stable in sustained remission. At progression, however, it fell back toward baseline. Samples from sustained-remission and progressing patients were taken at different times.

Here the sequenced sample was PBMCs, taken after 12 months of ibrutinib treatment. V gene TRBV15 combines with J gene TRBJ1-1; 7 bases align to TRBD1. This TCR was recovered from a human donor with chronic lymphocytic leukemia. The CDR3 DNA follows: TGTGCCACCAGCTACGGACAGGACGAAGCTTTCTTT. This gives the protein CATSYGQDEAFF.